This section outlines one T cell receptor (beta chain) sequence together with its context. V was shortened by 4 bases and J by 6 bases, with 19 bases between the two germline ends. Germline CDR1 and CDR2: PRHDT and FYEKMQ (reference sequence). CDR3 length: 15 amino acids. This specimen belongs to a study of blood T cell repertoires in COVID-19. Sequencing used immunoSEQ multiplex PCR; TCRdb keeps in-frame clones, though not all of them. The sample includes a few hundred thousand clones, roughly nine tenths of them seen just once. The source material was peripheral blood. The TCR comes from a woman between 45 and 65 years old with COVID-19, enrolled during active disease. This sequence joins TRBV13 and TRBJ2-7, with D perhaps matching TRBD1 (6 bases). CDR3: CASSWQGHPRGEQYF. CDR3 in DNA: TGTGCCAGCAGCTGGCAGGGGCACCCGAGAGGCGAGCAGTACTTC.